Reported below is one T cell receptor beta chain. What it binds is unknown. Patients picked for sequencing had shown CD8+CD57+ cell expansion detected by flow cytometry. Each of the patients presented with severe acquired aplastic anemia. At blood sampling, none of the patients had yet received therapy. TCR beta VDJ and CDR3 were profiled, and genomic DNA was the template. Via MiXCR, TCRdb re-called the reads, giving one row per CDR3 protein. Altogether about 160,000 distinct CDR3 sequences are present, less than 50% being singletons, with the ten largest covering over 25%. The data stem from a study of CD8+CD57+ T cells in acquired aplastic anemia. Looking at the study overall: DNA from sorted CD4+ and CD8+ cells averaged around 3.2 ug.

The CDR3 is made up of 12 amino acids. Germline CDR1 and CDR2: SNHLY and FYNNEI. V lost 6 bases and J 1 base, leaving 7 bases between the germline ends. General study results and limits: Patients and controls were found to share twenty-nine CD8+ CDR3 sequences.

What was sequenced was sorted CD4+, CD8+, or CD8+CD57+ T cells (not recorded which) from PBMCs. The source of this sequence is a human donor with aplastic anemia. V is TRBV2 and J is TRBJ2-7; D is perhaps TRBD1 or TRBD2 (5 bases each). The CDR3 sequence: CASRGPSYEQYF. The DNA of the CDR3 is TGTGCCAGCAGGGGACCTTCCTACGAGCAGTACTTC.